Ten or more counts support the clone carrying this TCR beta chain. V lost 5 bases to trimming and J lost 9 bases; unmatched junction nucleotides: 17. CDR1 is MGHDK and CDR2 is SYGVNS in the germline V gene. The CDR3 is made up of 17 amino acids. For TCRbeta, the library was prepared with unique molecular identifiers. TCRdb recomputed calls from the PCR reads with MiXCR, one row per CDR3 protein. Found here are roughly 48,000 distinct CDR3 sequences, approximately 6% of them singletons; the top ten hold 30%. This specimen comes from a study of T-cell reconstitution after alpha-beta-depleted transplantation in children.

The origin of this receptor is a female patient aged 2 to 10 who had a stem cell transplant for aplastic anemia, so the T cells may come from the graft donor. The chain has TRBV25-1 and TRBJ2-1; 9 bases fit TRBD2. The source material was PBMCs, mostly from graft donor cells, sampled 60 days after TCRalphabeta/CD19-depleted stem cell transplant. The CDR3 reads CASSLSPGLAGSGEQFF. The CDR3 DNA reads TGTGCCAGCAGTCTCTCCCCGGGGCTAGCGGGATCGGGTGAGCAGTTCTTC.